Listed below are T cell receptor beta chains from one sample, sequenced in a study of blood T cell repertoires in COVID-19. Assay: immunoSEQ multiplex PCR; the TCRdb copy retains only in-frame clones and omits some. The table shows hundreds of thousands of clones, with about 91% occurring only once. The sample consisted of PBMCs or T cells enriched from blood (not recorded which). Every receptor here comes from a woman aged 40 to 50 who had recovered from COVID-19. Both conserved end residues are part of each CDR3. Each record gives: V gene, D gene, clone size, J gene, CDR3 DNA, CDR3 protein. D genes are given only for firm matches. Not all rows give a size; the values are once, few, many and, for expanded clones, a class.

>TRBV28|TRBD1|-|TRBJ2-5
TGTGCCAGCCGGGACAGGGAGACCCAGTACTTC
CASRDRETQYF
>TRBV5-6|-|-|TRBJ1-2
TGTGCCAGCGGCCACCAGCGGGGCCCCTATGGCTACACCTTC
CASGHQRGPYGYTF
>TRBV28|-|-|TRBJ1-4
TGTGCCAGCAGTTTACCAAACGACCGGAGAAAACTGTTTTTT
CASSLPNDRRKLFF
>TRBV13|TRBD2|-|TRBJ2-5
TGTGCCAGCAGCTCTGGGAGGGCCCCAGGGACCCAGTACTTC
CASSSGRAPGTQYF
>TRBV5-8|TRBD1|-|TRBJ1-5
TGTGCCAGCAGCGTCGGGACAGGGAATCAGCCCCAGCATTTT
CASSVGTGNQPQHF
>TRBV21-1|-|-|TRBJ1-1
TGTGCCAGCAGATTCCGGGACAGAAACACTGAAGCTTTCTTT
CASRFRDRNTEAFF
>TRBV2|TRBD1|-|TRBJ1-5
TGTGCCAGCGAGGAGTCCTGGATGGACAGGGGAGTATATAGCAATCAGCCCCAGCATTTT
CASEESWMDRGVYSNQPQHF
>TRBV6-5|TRBD2|-|TRBJ2-7
TGTGCCAGCAGTTACCAGCGGGGCTACGAGCAGTACTTC
CASSYQRGYEQYF
>TRBV29-1|TRBD2|-|TRBJ2-1
TGCAGCGTTATGCGGGGGGTCTCCTACAATGAGCAGTTCTTC
CSVMRGVSYNEQFF
>TRBV30|-|-|TRBJ2-5
TGTGCCTGGGACCACCTGAAAGGTGGGCCCCAGTACTTC
CAWDHLKGGPQYF
>TRBV11-3|TRBD1|few|TRBJ1-4
TGTGCCAGCAGCGGCGTTGGACAGGGCGGTAATGAAAAACTGTTTTTT
CASSGVGQGGNEKLFF
>TRBV2|-|-|TRBJ2-7
TGTGCCAGCACAGGGAGGACAGGTATACTAGAGCAGTACTTC
CASTGRTGILEQYF
>TRBV27|-|-|TRBJ2-7
TGTGCCAGCAGTTTCATGGGGCCCAACGAGCAGTACTTC
CASSFMGPNEQYF
>TRBV29-1|TRBD1|-|TRBJ1-1
TGCTGCGTTGAAGATCTGGGACAGGGGAACACTGAAGCTTTCTTT
CCVEDLGQGNTEAFF
>TRBV19|-|-|TRBJ1-1
TGTGCCAGTAGTCCCCTAAGGAACACTGAAGCTTTCTTT
CASSPLRNTEAFF
>TRBV13|TRBD2|-|TRBJ2-3
TGTGCCAGCAGCTTGGCGGGAGGGCGGGGAGATACGCAGTATTTT
CASSLAGGRGDTQYF
>TRBV9|TRBD2|-|TRBJ2-1
TGTGCCAGCAGCCCCCGGCTGGGACTAGGGCTCGACGAGCAGTTCTTC
CASSPRLGLGLDEQFF
>TRBV10-1|-|once|TRBJ2-2
TGCGCCAGCAGCTTATTAGCGACCCCCCCCCGGGAGCTGTTTTTT
CASSLLATPPRELFF
>TRBV24-1|-|-|TRBJ2-1
TGTGCCACCAGTGATTTATCGGGGGACTCCTACAATGAGCAGTTCTTC
CATSDLSGDSYNEQFF
>TRBV10-3|TRBD1|once|TRBJ1-4
TGTGCCATCAGTGAGGACAGGGGCACTAATGAAAAACTGTTTTTT
CAISEDRGTNEKLFF
>TRBV6-2/TRBV6-3|-|-|TRBJ1-5
TGTGCCAGCAGTCGCCTGACAAAGACGCAGCCCCAGCATTTT
CASSRLTKTQPQHF
>TRBV4-3|-|-|TRBJ1-1
TGCGCCAGCAGCCAAGATCGTGAGTATGGCGGGTGGAACACTGAAGCTTTCTTT
CASSQDREYGGWNTEAFF
>TRBV7-9|-|-|TRBJ2-2
TGTGCCAGCAGCCCCGAGGGGGTTGGCACCGGGGAGCTGTTTTTT
CASSPEGVGTGELFF
>TRBV5-6|TRBD1|-|TRBJ1-2
TGTGCCAGCAGCTTGGGGGACAGGACTAACTATGGCTACACCTTC
CASSLGDRTNYGYTF
>TRBV7-2|TRBD2|-|TRBJ2-1
TGTGCCAGCAGCTCCGGACTAGTTTCCCACAATGAGCAGTTCTTC
CASSSGLVSHNEQFF
>TRBV4-1|-|-|TRBJ1-2
TGCGCCAGCAGCCAAGATCCTGGGACACCTATTCTTTCGGGCTACACCTTC
CASSQDPGTPILSGYTF
>TRBV11-1|-|-|TRBJ1-1
TGTGCCAGCAGCTTAGCCAGGGATAACACTGAAGCTTTCTTT
CASSLARDNTEAFF
>TRBV2|-|-|TRBJ1-2
TGTGCCAGCAGTGTGAGGCGTGACCGGGGCTACACCTTC
CASSVRRDRGYTF
>TRBV6-5|-|once|TRBJ2-2
TGTGCCAGCAGTTACAATTTGGAGGGGGAGCTGTTTTTT
CASSYNLEGELFF
>TRBV19|-|once|TRBJ2-5
TGTGCCAGTAGTCCCATGAGTCAAGAGACCCAGTACTTC
CASSPMSQETQYF
>TRBV5-4|TRBD2|-|TRBJ2-1
TGTGCCAGCAGTAAGACTAGCGGAAGTCTCAATGAGCAGTTCTTC
CASSKTSGSLNEQFF
>TRBV19|TRBD1|-|TRBJ2-7
TGTGCCAGTAACGGTGGACAGGGCTACGAGCAGTACTTC
CASNGGQGYEQYF
>TRBV7-3|TRBD2|-|TRBJ2-3
TGTGCCAGCAGCTCTAGCGGGGGGGCAGATACGCAGTATTTT
CASSSSGGADTQYF
>TRBV4-3|-|few|TRBJ1-5
TGCGCCAGCAGCCAAGATTCCCTCGCAGGGAGGCAGCCCCAGCATTTT
CASSQDSLAGRQPQHF
>TRBV2|TRBD1|-|TRBJ2-5
TGTGCCAGCAGCCGACAGGGAGTAGAGACCCAGTACTTC
CASSRQGVETQYF
>TRBV5-4|-|-|TRBJ2-1
TGTGCCAGCAGTTCTAGAACCGGGGGAGGCAATGAGCAGTTCTTC
CASSSRTGGGNEQFF
>TRBV7-2|-|few|TRBJ2-7
TGTGCCAGCAGCGCGGAGGCCGGCGAGCAGTACTTC
CASSAEAGEQYF
>TRBV7-9|-|-|TRBJ2-7
TGTGCCAGCAGCTTGGGCTGGGGGCCGTCTGGCGAGCAGTACTTC
CASSLGWGPSGEQYF
>TRBV9|-|-|TRBJ2-6
TGTGCCAGCTCACCGCGAAGAATTTCTGGGGCCAACGTCCTGACTTTC
CASSPRRISGANVLTF
>TRBV5-1|-|-|TRBJ2-7
TGCGCCAGCAGCTTGGACAGGGCGCACGACGAGCAGTACTTC
CASSLDRAHDEQYF
>TRBV27|TRBD1|-|TRBJ2-5
TGTGCCAGCACCCACATAGGACAGGGGCGAGAGACCCAGTACTTC
CASTHIGQGRETQYF
>TRBV30|TRBD1|-|TRBJ1-2
TGTGCCTGGACCGACAGGGTGAATGGCTACACCTTC
CAWTDRVNGYTF
>TRBV27|-|-|TRBJ1-1
TGTGCCAGCAGTTTGGGCAGAATGAACACTGAAGCTTTCTTT
CASSLGRMNTEAFF
>TRBV10-2|TRBD1|-|TRBJ1-5
TGCGCCAGCAGTGAACAGGGGGCGGGTCAGCCCCAGCATTTT
CASSEQGAGQPQHF
>TRBV7-2|TRBD1|-|TRBJ1-6
TGTGCCAGCAGCTTCCTAGGGGGCTGGCTCGATAATTCACCCCTCCACTTT
CASSFLGGWLDNSPLHF
>TRBV10-2|TRBD2|once|TRBJ2-7
TGCGCCAGCAAACTAGCGGGGAACGACGAGCAGTACTTC
CASKLAGNDEQYF
>TRBV21-1|-|-|TRBJ1-2
TGTGCCAGCATCCCAGCCGGGAAAGACTATGGCTACACCTTC
CASIPAGKDYGYTF
>TRBV5-1|-|-|TRBJ2-6
TGCGCCAGCAGCGATAAGGGGGCTGGGGCCAACGTCCTGACTTTC
CASSDKGAGANVLTF
>TRBV19|TRBD2|-|TRBJ2-7
TGTGCCAGTAGTATCCCCGGAGGCGGGAGCCCCTACGAGCAGTACTTC
CASSIPGGGSPYEQYF